A single sample is the source of the 7 T cell receptor beta chains below, sequenced in a study of beta chain features in type 1 diabetes. As every portion of the isolated RNA was reverse transcribed, the sequencing read expressed TCRB transcripts. Using immunoSEQ multiplex PCR, the repertoire was profiled, and TCRdb retains in-frame clones only, with some absent. The data hold hundreds of thousands of clones, with 9.6% observed a single time. Sequencing used naive CD4+ T cells from blood. The source is a woman under 30 in good health.

This sequence joins TRBV2 and TRBJ2-3; 9 bases are shared with TRBD2. The CDR3 loop spans 14 amino acids. After removal of 5 bases from V and 3 bases from J, the junction contained 3 bases not matched to a gene. Germline CDR1 is SNHLY and CDR2 is FYNNEI. The DNA of the CDR3 is TGTGCCAGCAGTATAGCGGGGGTGACAGATACGCAGTATTTT. It yields the protein CASSIAGVTDTQYF.

Regarding this clone: Other DNA sequences in the sample encode the same CDR3. The chain is built from TRBV30 and TRBJ1-4; unclear D gene. V shed 0 bases and J shed 5 bases, with 7 bases lying between them. Per germline, CDR1 GTSNPN and CDR2 SVGIG (reference sequence). The length of the CDR3 is 13 residues. The CDR3 DNA is TGTGCCTGGAGTGTACGCGCGAATGAAAAACTGTTTTTT. Residues: CAWSVRANEKLFF.

V and J are TRBV7-8 and TRBJ2-7; maybe TRBD1 (5 bases). CDR1 and CDR2 from the germline V gene are SGHVS and FQNEAQ. This CDR3 has 14 residues. V was shortened by 3 bases and J by 2 bases, with 11 bases between the two germline ends. The CDR3 protein is CASSLGQDAYEQYF. In nucleotides, the CDR3 is TGTGCCAGCAGCTTGGGGCAGGACGCCTACGAGCAGTACTTC. The entire variable domain, with the rest obtained from reference TRBV7-8 and TRBJ2-7, is as follows: GAGVSQSPRYKVAKRGQDVALRCDPISGHVSLFWYQQALGQGPEFLTYFQNEAQLDKSGLPSDRFFAERPEGSVSTLKIQRTQQEDSAVYLCASSLGQDAYEQYFGPGTRLTVT.

The rearrangement uses TRBV30 and TRBJ2-3; 13 positions agree with TRBD2. V dropped 8 bases and J dropped 5; count of bases not matched to a gene: 13. CDR3 length equals 16 residues. Germline V gene sequence: CDR1 GTSNPN, CDR2 SVGIG (reference sequence). CDR3 nucleotides: TGTGCCGGAAGTTTCGGACTAGCGGGAGTCGGAGATACGCAGTATTTT. It specifies CAGSFGLAGVGDTQYF.

V and J are TRBV7-2 and TRBJ2-6; the D gene is possibly TRBD2 (7 bases). With 1 base removed from V and 1 base from J, the gap between germline ends came to 11 bases. CDR1 and CDR2 (germline): SGHTA, FQGNSA. CDR3 length: 17 residues. Here the CDR3 DNA reads TGTGCCAGCAGCTTAGGCAGGGGAGGGTCTGGGGCCAACGTCCTGACTTTC. This translates into CASSLGRGGSGANVLTF.

A few counts support this clone. The rearrangement links TRBV5-6 to TRBJ2-7, with TRBD2 as a possible D gene (6 bases). The CDR3 covers 14 residues. V lost 0 bases to trimming and J lost 6 bases, with 13 bases between them. Germline CDR1 is SGHDT and CDR2 is YYEEEE. This chain's CDR3 is CASSLDGGMREQYF. In DNA form, the CDR3 reads TGTGCCAGCAGCTTGGACGGCGGGATGCGCGAGCAGTACTTC.

This clone was counted a few times. The J gene is TRBJ2-7, the V gene TRBV7-6, with TRBD2 matching 8 bases. Per germline, CDR1 SGHVS and CDR2 FNYEAQ. The CDR3 loop spans 16 amino acids. V was pared by 1 base and J by 7 bases, with 12 bases of the junction left unmatched. The chain's CDR3 is CASSLGTSGSKGEQYF. CDR3 coding DNA: TGTGCCAGCAGCTTAGGTACTAGCGGCTCAAAGGGGGAGCAGTACTTC.